One and the same sample provided the 4 T cell receptor beta chains below, sequenced in a study of human T cells and chemical hapten exposure. Indicated time point: patch test 1, 2 weeks after DPC sensitization. Treatment indicated: therapeutic diphenylcyclopropenone sensitization with weekly scalp DPC. TCRdb re-called the RACE reads with MiXCR, one entry per CDR3 protein. The sample consists of some 110,000 distinct CDR3 sequences, 12% of them appearing once. The sequencing used whole blood, collected in connection with sensitization to the hapten diphenylcyclopropenone (DPC). These receptors all come from a woman aged 50 to 65 with alopecia areata. Some clones in this sample may be carry-over from other donors' samples.

The chain is built from TRBV6-5 and TRBJ2-1; a possible D gene is TRBD2 (5 bases). V lost 7 bases to trimming and J lost 8 bases, with 15 bases between them. From germline, CDR1 is MNHEY and CDR2 SVGAGI. The CDR3 consists of 13 residues. Here the CDR3 reads CASINPSRHEQFF. CDR3 nucleotides: TGTGCCAGCATCAACCCTAGCCGCCATGAGCAGTTCTTC.

This clonotype was seen more than once but under ten times. This chain connects TRBV6-2 or TRBV6-3 to TRBJ1-1; D gene ambiguous. Germline V gene data show CDR1 as MNHEY and CDR2 as SVGEGT. The length of the CDR3 is 13 residues. The V and J ends lost 6 bases and 0 bases respectively, with 8 bases between them. CDR3 coding DNA: TGTGCCAGCAGGTTTAGCTTGAACACTGAAGCTTTCTTT. It yields the protein CASRFSLNTEAFF.

This clonotype was seen ten or more times. This CDR3 is CSVAGGTGKSEKLFF. The CDR3 DNA follows: TGCAGCGTTGCAGGCGGGACAGGAAAATCAGAAAAACTGTTTTTT. This chain connects TRBV29-1 to TRBJ1-4, with TRBD1 matching over 8 bases. After removal of 4 bases from V and 8 bases from J, the junction contained 12 bases not matched to a gene. Germline loops: CDR1 SQVTM, CDR2 ANQGSEA. The CDR3 totals 15 residues.

The chain carries TRBV6-1 and TRBJ2-7; no firm D call. The CDR3 sequence is 13 residues long. Germline V gene sequence: CDR1 MNHNS, CDR2 SASEGT. Trimming left V 8 bases short and J 1 base short, with 12 bases between. The CDR3 loop reads CASCVTPSYEQYF. CDR3 in DNA: TGTGCCAGCTGTGTGACCCCTTCCTACGAGCAGTACTTC.